This TCR beta chain came from a study of blood T cell repertoires in COVID-19. Per the original data handling: From reference gene primer amplification, estimates of nucleated cell counts were derived. Some clones are missing from TCRdb's copy, which holds only in-frame ones; the method was immunoSEQ multiplex PCR. That table gives V, J and clone size, and the DNA gave D and trimming. The sample records some 150,000 clones, about nine tenths being singletons. From germline, CDR1 is SGHNT and CDR2 YYREEE (reference sequence). V gave up 6 bases and J gave up 3 bases, with 15 bases separating them. This CDR3 comprises 14 residues.

The chain couples TRBV5-4 to TRBJ1-1; D may be TRBD1 (6 bases). This receptor was taken from a human donor in a cohort sampled during active COVID-19. Sequencing was performed on peripheral blood. The CDR3 region has the DNA TGTGCCAGCAATGGCAAGACAGGAGACACTGAAGCTTTCTTT. It encodes CASNGKTGDTEAFF.